The clone carrying this TCR beta chain appeared a few times. Its target is not known. These data belong to a study of cytomegalovirus exposure and HLA in healthy donors. Across the whole study: Previous work identified 95 million to 140 million unique TCR beta sequences from about 200 million T cells. Study-wide results and limits: There were 164 TCR beta chains listed as cytomegalovirus-associated.

In the PCR, 60 Vbeta and 13 Jbeta primers were used. Using immunoSEQ multiplex PCR, the repertoire was profiled, and TCRdb retains in-frame clones only, with some absent. Among about 76,000 clones listed, under 85% were seen once. The sequence came from a woman aged 40 to 50 in good health and CMV-seropositive. The sequenced material came from PBMCs.

CDR3 sequence reads: CASSPPGGGAHTGELFF. The CDR3 DNA sequence: TGTGCCAGCAGCCCCCCAGGCGGGGGGGCCCACACCGGGGAGCTGTTTTTT. The rearrangement links TRBV7-9 to TRBJ2-2; 9 nucleotides agree with TRBD2. J was trimmed by 3 bases and V by 5 bases; bases with no gene match: 10. CDR3 length: 17 residues. Germline CDR1 is SEHNR and CDR2 is FQNEAQ (reference sequence).